The rows below give T cell receptor beta chains drawn from one sample of a study of blood T cells in healthy people across ages. TCRdb itself ran the 5' RACE reads through MiXCR, one entry per CDR3 protein. The sample yields some 1.6 million distinct CDR3 sequences, about 31% seen once. The sample taken for sequencing was blood. These receptors came from a woman in her thirties in good health. The CDR3 runs from the conserved cysteine through the conserved F or W. Each record gives: clone size, V gene, D gene, J gene, CDR3 length, CDR3 protein, CDR3 DNA. The D gene is left open where the match is weak. The size field is filled for only some rows; it gives once, few, many or a size class.

abundance: few; v_gene: TRBV5-1; d_gene: TRBD1; j_gene: TRBJ2-1; len: 16; CDR3aa: CASTSGTAKNPNEQFF; CDR3nt: TGCGCCAGCACATCTGGGACAGCAAAAAACCCCAATGAGCAGTTCTTC
abundance: few; v_gene: TRBV20-1; d_gene: TRBD2; j_gene: TRBJ2-1; len: 15; CDR3aa: CSAREGTSGSDEQFF; CDR3nt: TGCAGTGCTAGAGAGGGGACTAGCGGGAGTGATGAGCAGTTCTTC
abundance: .; v_gene: TRBV20-1; d_gene: .; j_gene: TRBJ2-3; len: 14; CDR3aa: CSAKRAAGTDTQYF; CDR3nt: TGCAGTGCAAAGAGGGCAGCCGGCACAGATACGCAGTATTTT
abundance: few; v_gene: TRBV20-1; d_gene: .; j_gene: TRBJ2-3; len: 14; CDR3aa: CSARLRTITDTQYF; CDR3nt: TGCAGTGCTAGACTCCGGACCATCACAGATACGCAGTATTTT
abundance: .; v_gene: TRBV9; d_gene: TRBD1; j_gene: TRBJ1-1; len: 16; CDR3aa: CASSARTGALNTEAFF; CDR3nt: TGTGCCAGCAGCGCACGGACAGGAGCATTGAACACTGAAGCTTTCTTT
abundance: .; v_gene: TRBV10-3; d_gene: TRBD1; j_gene: TRBJ2-5; len: 17; CDR3aa: CAISESRTGTGLETQYF; CDR3nt: TGTGCCATCAGTGAGTCTAGAACCGGGACAGGGTTAGAGACCCAGTACTTC
abundance: .; v_gene: TRBV7-2; d_gene: .; j_gene: TRBJ2-3; len: 15; CDR3aa: CASRSDPITTDTQYF; CDR3nt: TGTGCCAGCAGATCCGACCCCATCACGACAGATACGCAGTATTTT
abundance: few; v_gene: TRBV6-1; d_gene: TRBD2; j_gene: TRBJ2-1; len: 19; CDR3aa: CASSVPSGKEVGFINEQFF; CDR3nt: TGTGCCAGCAGTGTCCCTAGCGGGAAGGAGGTTGGGTTTATCAATGAGCAGTTCTTC
abundance: .; v_gene: TRBV6-1; d_gene: TRBD2; j_gene: TRBJ2-1; len: 18; CDR3aa: CASSEAYFAVGGLNEQFF; CDR3nt: TGTGCCAGCAGTGAAGCGTATTTCGCCGTGGGGGGGTTAAATGAGCAGTTCTTC
abundance: few; v_gene: TRBV20-1; d_gene: TRBD1; j_gene: TRBJ1-2; len: 14; CDR3aa: CSADYGQGSAGYTF; CDR3nt: TGCAGTGCTGACTACGGACAGGGGTCCGCTGGCTACACCTTC
abundance: .; v_gene: TRBV18; d_gene: TRBD2; j_gene: TRBJ2-5; len: 15; CDR3aa: CASSRSSSGEETQYF; CDR3nt: TGTGCCAGCTCCAGATCGTCTAGCGGGGAAGAGACCCAGTACTTC
abundance: many; v_gene: TRBV29-1; d_gene: .; j_gene: TRBJ2-7; len: 14; CDR3aa: CSVDGQGDTYEQYF; CDR3nt: TGCAGCGTTGACGGGCAGGGAGATACCTACGAGCAGTACTTC
abundance: .; v_gene: TRBV28; d_gene: .; j_gene: TRBJ1-2; len: 13; CDR3aa: CASSSWPGYGYTF; CDR3nt: TGTGCCAGCAGTTCGTGGCCAGGCTATGGCTACACCTTC
abundance: .; v_gene: TRBV5-8; d_gene: TRBD1; j_gene: TRBJ1-6; len: 15; CDR3aa: CASSWGQDYNSPLHF; CDR3nt: TGTGCCAGCAGTTGGGGACAGGACTATAATTCACCCCTCCACTTT
abundance: .; v_gene: TRBV5-1; d_gene: TRBD2; j_gene: TRBJ2-2; len: 16; CDR3aa: CASSFLAGTDTGELFF; CDR3nt: TGCGCCAGCAGCTTCCTAGCGGGAACGGACACCGGGGAGCTGTTTTTT
abundance: few; v_gene: TRBV5-1; d_gene: .; j_gene: TRBJ2-3; len: 14; CDR3aa: CASSLGQFQDTQYF; CDR3nt: TGCGCCAGCAGCTTGGGACAGTTTCAAGATACGCAGTATTTT
abundance: .; v_gene: TRBV9; d_gene: .; j_gene: TRBJ2-4; len: 13; CDR3aa: CASSPQFGDIQYF; CDR3nt: TGTGCCAGCAGCCCCCAGTTCGGAGACATTCAGTACTTC
abundance: .; v_gene: TRBV5-6; d_gene: .; j_gene: TRBJ2-5; len: 13; CDR3aa: CASNAGLQETQYF; CDR3nt: TGTGCCAGCAACGCGGGCCTCCAAGAGACCCAGTACTTC
abundance: many; v_gene: TRBV29-1; d_gene: .; j_gene: TRBJ2-5; len: 9; CDR3aa: CSGGETQYF; CDR3nt: TGCAGCGGGGGGGAGACCCAGTACTTC
abundance: few; v_gene: TRBV6-6; d_gene: .; j_gene: TRBJ1-1; len: 16; CDR3aa: CASRQWGGDRNTEAFF; CDR3nt: TGTGCCAGCAGGCAATGGGGCGGGGACCGGAACACTGAAGCTTTCTTT
abundance: .; v_gene: TRBV11-2; d_gene: .; j_gene: TRBJ2-7; len: 13; CDR3aa: CASSLRWGTEQYF; CDR3nt: TGTGCCAGCAGCCTCCGGTGGGGGACCGAGCAGTACTTC
abundance: .; v_gene: TRBV27; d_gene: .; j_gene: TRBJ1-6; len: 12; CDR3aa: CASRQTGSPLHF; CDR3nt: TGTGCCAGCAGGCAAACAGGCTCACCCCTCCACTTT
abundance: many; v_gene: TRBV27; d_gene: .; j_gene: TRBJ2-7; len: 14; CDR3aa: CASSGGSRHYEQYF; CDR3nt: TGTGCCAGCAGTGGAGGGTCCAGACATTACGAGCAGTACTTC
abundance: .; v_gene: TRBV28; d_gene: .; j_gene: TRBJ2-7; len: 12; CDR3aa: CASSRPGVKQYF; CDR3nt: TGTGCCAGCAGTCGACCAGGGGTTAAGCAGTACTTC
abundance: few; v_gene: TRBV4-2; d_gene: TRBD2; j_gene: TRBJ2-3; len: 17; CDR3aa: CASSQDFAGGRTDTQYF; CDR3nt: TGTGCCAGCAGCCAAGATTTCGCGGGGGGGCGAACAGATACGCAGTATTTT
abundance: once; v_gene: TRBV30; d_gene: TRBD1; j_gene: TRBJ1-2; len: 13; CDR3aa: CAWSVGDSYGYTF; CDR3nt: TGTGCCTGGAGTGTCGGGGACAGCTATGGCTACACCTTC
abundance: .; v_gene: TRBV20-1; d_gene: .; j_gene: TRBJ1-2; len: 15; CDR3aa: CSASGHTDPSYGYTF; CDR3nt: TGCAGTGCTTCGGGACACACAGACCCTTCCTATGGCTACACCTTC
abundance: few; v_gene: TRBV9; d_gene: .; j_gene: TRBJ2-5; len: 15; CDR3aa: CASSVAGAHQETQYF; CDR3nt: TGTGCCAGCAGCGTAGCGGGGGCACACCAAGAGACCCAGTACTTC
abundance: .; v_gene: TRBV5-6; d_gene: TRBD2; j_gene: TRBJ2-7; len: 17; CDR3aa: CASSLSTTSGRAEAQYF; CDR3nt: TGTGCCAGCAGCCTATCAACGACTAGCGGGAGAGCAGAGGCCCAGTACTTC
abundance: few; v_gene: TRBV20-1; d_gene: .; j_gene: TRBJ1-2; len: 11; CDR3aa: CSAMTADGYTF; CDR3nt: TGCAGTGCTATGACAGCCGATGGCTACACCTTC
abundance: many; v_gene: TRBV29-1; d_gene: .; j_gene: TRBJ2-3; len: 13; CDR3aa: CSVVPHSGDTQYF; CDR3nt: TGCAGCGTTGTGCCCCACTCCGGAGATACGCAGTATTTT
abundance: .; v_gene: TRBV6-6; d_gene: TRBD1; j_gene: TRBJ1-2; len: 11; CDR3aa: CGSCGQDGYTF; CDR3nt: TGTGGCAGCTGCGGACAGGATGGCTACACCTTC
abundance: .; v_gene: TRBV5-1; d_gene: .; j_gene: TRBJ2-7; len: 14; CDR3aa: CASSPQPSMGEQYF; CDR3nt: TGCGCCAGCAGCCCCCAACCCTCTATGGGCGAGCAGTACTTC
abundance: .; v_gene: TRBV6-5; d_gene: .; j_gene: TRBJ2-3; len: 17; CDR3aa: CASSTEDSTISADTQYF; CDR3nt: TGTGCCAGCAGTACCGAGGACTCCACAATATCAGCAGATACGCAGTATTTT
abundance: .; v_gene: TRBV6-4; d_gene: .; j_gene: TRBJ2-3; len: 15; CDR3aa: CASSDSGLTTDTQYF; CDR3nt: TGTGCCAGCAGTGACTCGGGCCTCACTACAGATACGCAGTATTTT
abundance: .; v_gene: TRBV7-2; d_gene: TRBD1; j_gene: TRBJ2-2; len: 16; CDR3aa: CASRKGQGTNTGELFF; CDR3nt: TGTGCCAGCAGAAAAGGACAGGGCACGAACACCGGGGAGCTGTTTTTT
abundance: .; v_gene: TRBV7-8; d_gene: .; j_gene: TRBJ1-5; len: 15; CDR3aa: CAGSFAQGRNQPQHF; CDR3nt: TGTGCCGGCAGCTTCGCCCAGGGTCGCAATCAGCCCCAGCATTTT
abundance: .; v_gene: TRBV15; d_gene: .; j_gene: TRBJ1-5; len: 16; CDR3aa: CATSPIIGLDNQPQHF; CDR3nt: TGTGCCACCAGCCCGATTATTGGACTGGACAATCAGCCCCAGCATTTT
abundance: few; v_gene: TRBV24-1; d_gene: .; j_gene: TRBJ2-1; len: 16; CDR3aa: CATSDRDQRVYNEQFF; CDR3nt: TGTGCCACCAGTGACCGGGACCAGCGAGTCTACAATGAGCAGTTCTTC
abundance: .; v_gene: TRBV7-2; d_gene: .; j_gene: TRBJ1-4; len: 13; CDR3aa: CASSLGRLEKLFF; CDR3nt: TGTGCCAGCAGCTTGGGGCGATTAGAAAAACTGTTTTTT